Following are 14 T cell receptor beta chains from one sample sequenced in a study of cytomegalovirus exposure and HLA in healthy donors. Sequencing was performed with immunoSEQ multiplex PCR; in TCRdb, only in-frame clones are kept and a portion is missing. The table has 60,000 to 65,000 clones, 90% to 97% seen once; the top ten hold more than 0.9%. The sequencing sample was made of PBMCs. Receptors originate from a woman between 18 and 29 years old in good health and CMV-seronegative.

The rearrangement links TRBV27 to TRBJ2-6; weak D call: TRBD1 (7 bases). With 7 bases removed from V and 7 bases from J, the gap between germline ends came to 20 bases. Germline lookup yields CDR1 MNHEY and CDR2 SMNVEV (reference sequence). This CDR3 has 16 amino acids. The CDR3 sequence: CASTQGGPVGANVLTF. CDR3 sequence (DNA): TGTGCCAGCACCCAGGGGGGCCCCGTAGGAGCCAACGTCCTGACTTTC.

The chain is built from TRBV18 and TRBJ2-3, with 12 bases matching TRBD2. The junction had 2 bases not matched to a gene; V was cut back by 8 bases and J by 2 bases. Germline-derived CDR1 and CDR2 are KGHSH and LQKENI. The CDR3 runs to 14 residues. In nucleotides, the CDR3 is TGTGCCAGCCGGACTAGCGGGATCACAGATACGCAGTATTTT. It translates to CASRTSGITDTQYF.

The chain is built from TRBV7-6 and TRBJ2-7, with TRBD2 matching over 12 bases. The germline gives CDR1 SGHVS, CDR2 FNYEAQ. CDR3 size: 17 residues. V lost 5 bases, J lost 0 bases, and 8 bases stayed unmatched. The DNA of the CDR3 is TGTGCCAGCAGCCCGAAGACTAGCGGGGGACACTCCTACGAGCAGTACTTC. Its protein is CASSPKTSGGHSYEQYF.

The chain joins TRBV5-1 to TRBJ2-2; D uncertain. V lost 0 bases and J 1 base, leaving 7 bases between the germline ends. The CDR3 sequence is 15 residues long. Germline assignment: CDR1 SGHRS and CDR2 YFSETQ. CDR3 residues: CASSLVLLNTGELFF. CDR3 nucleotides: TGCGCCAGCAGCTTGGTTCTCCTGAACACCGGGGAGCTGTTTTTT.

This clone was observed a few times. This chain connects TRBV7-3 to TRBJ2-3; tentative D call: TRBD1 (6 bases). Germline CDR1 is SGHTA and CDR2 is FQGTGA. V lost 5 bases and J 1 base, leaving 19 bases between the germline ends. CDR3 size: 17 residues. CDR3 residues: CASSPRPRGIGTDTQYF. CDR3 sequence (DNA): TGTGCCAGCAGCCCCCGACCTAGGGGGATAGGCACAGATACGCAGTATTTT.

This CDR3 reads CASSPLDRATEAFF. The CDR3 DNA follows: TGTGCCAGCTCACCACTGGACAGGGCCACTGAAGCTTTCTTT. The genes are TRBV18 and TRBJ1-1; TRBD1 aligns across 8 bases. This CDR3 has 14 residues. V lost 1 base and J lost 4; bases outside the gene matches: 2. The germline gives CDR1 KGHSH, CDR2 LQKENI.

The CDR3 loop is CASSLSGLADSYNEQFF. CDR3 DNA sequence: TGTGCCAGCAGCTTGTCGGGACTAGCGGACTCCTACAATGAGCAGTTCTTC. This rearrangement joins TRBV7-8 to TRBJ2-1, with 11 bases matching TRBD2. V shed 3 bases, J shed 0 bases, and the junction held 4 bases outside the gene matches. CDR3 length: 17 residues. CDR1 and CDR2 (germline): SGHVS, FQNEAQ. Based on the CDR3 plus reference TRBV7-8 and TRBJ2-1, the full variable domain is GAGVSQSPRYKVAKRGQDVALRCDPISGHVSLFWYQQALGQGPEFLTYFQNEAQLDKSGLPSDRFFAERPEGSVSTLKIQRTQQEDSAVYLCASSLSGLADSYNEQFFGPGTRLTVL.

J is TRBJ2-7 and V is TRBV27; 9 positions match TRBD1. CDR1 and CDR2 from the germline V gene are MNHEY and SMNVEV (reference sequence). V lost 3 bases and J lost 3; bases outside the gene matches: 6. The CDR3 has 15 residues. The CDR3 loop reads CASSLAGTGNYEQYF. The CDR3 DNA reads TGTGCCAGCAGTTTGGCGGGGACAGGGAACTACGAGCAGTACTTC.

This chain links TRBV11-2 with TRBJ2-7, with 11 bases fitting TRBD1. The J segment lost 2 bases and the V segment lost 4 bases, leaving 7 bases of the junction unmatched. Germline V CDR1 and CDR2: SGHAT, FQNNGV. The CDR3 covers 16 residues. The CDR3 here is CASSSLRTGGPYEQYF. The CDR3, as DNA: TGTGCCAGCAGCTCCTTAAGGACAGGGGGCCCCTACGAGCAGTACTTC.

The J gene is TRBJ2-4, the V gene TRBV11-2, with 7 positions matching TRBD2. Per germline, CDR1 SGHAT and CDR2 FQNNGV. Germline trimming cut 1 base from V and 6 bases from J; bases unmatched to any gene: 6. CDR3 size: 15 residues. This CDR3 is CASSLGPGGGNIQYF. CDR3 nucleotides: TGTGCCAGCAGCTTAGGTCCAGGCGGGGGAAACATTCAGTACTTC.

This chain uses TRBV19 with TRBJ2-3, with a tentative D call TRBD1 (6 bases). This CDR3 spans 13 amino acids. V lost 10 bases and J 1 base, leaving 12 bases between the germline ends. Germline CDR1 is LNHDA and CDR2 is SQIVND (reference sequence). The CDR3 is CATSGGGTDTQYF. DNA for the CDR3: TGTGCCACCAGTGGGGGCGGCACAGATACGCAGTATTTT.

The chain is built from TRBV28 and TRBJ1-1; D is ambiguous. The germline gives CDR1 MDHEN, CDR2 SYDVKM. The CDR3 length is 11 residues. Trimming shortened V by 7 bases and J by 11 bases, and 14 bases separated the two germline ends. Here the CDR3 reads CASNSGRVAFF. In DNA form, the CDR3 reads TGTGCCAGCAATTCGGGGAGAGTCGCTTTCTTT.

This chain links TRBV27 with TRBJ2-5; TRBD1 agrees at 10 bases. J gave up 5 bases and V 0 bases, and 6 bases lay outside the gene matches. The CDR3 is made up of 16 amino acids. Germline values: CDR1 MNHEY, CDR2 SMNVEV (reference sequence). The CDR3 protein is CASSLSRQGARETQYF. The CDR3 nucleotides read TGTGCCAGCAGTTTATCTCGACAGGGGGCAAGGGAGACCCAGTACTTC.

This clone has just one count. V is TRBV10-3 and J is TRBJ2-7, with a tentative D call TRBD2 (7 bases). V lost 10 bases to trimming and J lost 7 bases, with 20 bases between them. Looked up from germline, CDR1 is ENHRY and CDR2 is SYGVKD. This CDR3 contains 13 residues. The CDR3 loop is CATRVGGQGEQYF. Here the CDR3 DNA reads TGTGCCACCCGAGTCGGGGGGCAGGGGGAGCAGTACTTC.